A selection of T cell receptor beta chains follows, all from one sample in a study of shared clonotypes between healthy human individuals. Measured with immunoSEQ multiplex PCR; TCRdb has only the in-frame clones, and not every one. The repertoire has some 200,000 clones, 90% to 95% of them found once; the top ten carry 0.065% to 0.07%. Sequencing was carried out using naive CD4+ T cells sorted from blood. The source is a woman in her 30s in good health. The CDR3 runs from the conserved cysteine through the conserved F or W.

CDR3aa: CASSLTGVVGYTF
j_gene: TRBJ1-2
v_gene: TRBV7-9

CDR3aa: CASRLALNNYEQYF
j_gene: TRBJ2-7
v_gene: TRBV28

CDR3aa: CASSSGTDTQYF
j_gene: TRBJ2-3
v_gene: TRBV28

CDR3aa: CASSLRTGKDETQYF
j_gene: TRBJ2-5
v_gene: TRBV5-4

CDR3aa: CASSPDLYNEQFF
j_gene: TRBJ2-1
v_gene: TRBV4-2

CDR3aa: CASSQVRGRNQETQYF
j_gene: TRBJ2-5
v_gene: TRBV14

CDR3aa: CASSLGRYARGRYEQYF
j_gene: TRBJ2-7
v_gene: TRBV11-2

CDR3aa: CASSPLLSGNTIYF
j_gene: TRBJ1-3
v_gene: TRBV27

CDR3aa: CSARVNEKLFF
j_gene: TRBJ1-4
v_gene: TRBV20-1

CDR3aa: CASSSSGPVWYGYTF
j_gene: TRBJ1-2
v_gene: TRBV28

CDR3aa: CASLARDRDWEASGPATYEQYF
j_gene: TRBJ2-7
v_gene: TRBV5-1

CDR3aa: CASKLGDRGLAGGYEQYF
j_gene: .
v_gene: TRBV19

CDR3aa: CASSLAGRLNTEAFF
j_gene: TRBJ1-1
v_gene: TRBV5-1

CDR3aa: CASSEGVGTSGNTIYF
j_gene: TRBJ1-3
v_gene: TRBV2